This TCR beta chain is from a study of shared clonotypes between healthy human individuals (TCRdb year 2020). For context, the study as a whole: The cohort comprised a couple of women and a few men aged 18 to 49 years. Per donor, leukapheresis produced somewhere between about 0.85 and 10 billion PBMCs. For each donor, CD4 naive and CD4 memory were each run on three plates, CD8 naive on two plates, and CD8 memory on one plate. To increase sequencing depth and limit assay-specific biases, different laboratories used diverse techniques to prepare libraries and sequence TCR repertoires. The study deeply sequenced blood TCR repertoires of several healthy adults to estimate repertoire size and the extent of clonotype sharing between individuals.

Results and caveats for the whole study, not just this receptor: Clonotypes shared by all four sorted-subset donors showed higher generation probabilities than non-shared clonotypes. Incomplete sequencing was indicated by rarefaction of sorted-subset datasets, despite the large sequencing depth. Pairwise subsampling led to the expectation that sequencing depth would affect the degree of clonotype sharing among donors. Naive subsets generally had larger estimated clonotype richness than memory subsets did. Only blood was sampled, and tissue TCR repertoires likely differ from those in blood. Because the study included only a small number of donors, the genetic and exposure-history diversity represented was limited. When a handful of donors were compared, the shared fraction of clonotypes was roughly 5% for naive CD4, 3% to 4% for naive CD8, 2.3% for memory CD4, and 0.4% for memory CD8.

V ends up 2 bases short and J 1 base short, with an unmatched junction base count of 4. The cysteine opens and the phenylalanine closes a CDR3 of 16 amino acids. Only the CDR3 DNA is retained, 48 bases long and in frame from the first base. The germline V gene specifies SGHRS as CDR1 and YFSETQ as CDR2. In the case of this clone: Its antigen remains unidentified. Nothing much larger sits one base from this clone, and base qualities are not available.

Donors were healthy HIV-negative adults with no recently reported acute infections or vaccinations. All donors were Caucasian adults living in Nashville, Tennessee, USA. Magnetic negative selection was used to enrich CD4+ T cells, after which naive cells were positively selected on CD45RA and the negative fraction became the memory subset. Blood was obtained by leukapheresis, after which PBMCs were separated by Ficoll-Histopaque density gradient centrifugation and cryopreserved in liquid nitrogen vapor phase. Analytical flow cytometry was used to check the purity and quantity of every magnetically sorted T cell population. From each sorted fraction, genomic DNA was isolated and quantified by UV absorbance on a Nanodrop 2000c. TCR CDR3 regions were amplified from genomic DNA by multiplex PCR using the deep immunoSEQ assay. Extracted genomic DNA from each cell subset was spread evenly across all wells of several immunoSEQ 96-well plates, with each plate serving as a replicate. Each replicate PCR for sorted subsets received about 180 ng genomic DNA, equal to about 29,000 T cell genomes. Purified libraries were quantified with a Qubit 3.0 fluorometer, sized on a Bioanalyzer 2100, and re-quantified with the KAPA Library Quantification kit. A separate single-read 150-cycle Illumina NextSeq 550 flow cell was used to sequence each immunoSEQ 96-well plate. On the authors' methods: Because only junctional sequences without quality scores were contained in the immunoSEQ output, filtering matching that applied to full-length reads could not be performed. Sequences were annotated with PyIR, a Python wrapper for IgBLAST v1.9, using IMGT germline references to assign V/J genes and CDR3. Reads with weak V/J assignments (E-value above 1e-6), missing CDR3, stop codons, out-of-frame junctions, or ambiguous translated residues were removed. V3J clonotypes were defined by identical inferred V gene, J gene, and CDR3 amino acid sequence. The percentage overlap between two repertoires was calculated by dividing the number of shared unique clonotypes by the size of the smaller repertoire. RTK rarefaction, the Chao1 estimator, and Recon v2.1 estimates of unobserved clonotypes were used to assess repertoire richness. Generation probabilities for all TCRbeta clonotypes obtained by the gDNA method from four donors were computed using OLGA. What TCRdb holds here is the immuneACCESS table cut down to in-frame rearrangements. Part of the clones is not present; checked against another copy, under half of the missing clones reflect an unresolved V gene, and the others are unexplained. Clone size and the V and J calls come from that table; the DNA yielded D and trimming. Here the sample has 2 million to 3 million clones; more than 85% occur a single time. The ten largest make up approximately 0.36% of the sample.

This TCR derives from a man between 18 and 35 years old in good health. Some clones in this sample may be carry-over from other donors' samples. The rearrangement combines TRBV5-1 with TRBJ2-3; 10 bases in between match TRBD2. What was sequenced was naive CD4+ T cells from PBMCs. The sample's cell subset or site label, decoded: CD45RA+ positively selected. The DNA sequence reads TGCGCCAGCAGCTTAACTAGCGGGACGGGCACAGATACGCAGTATTTT. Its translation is CASSLTSGTGTDTQYF.